This TCR beta chain was recovered during a study of control samples from healthy donors and cancer patients. Germline V gene sequence: CDR1 MNHNS, CDR2 SASEGT. The CDR3 is 15 residues long. The V and J ends lost 2 bases and 2 bases respectively, with 10 bases between them. Assay: immunoSEQ multiplex PCR; the TCRdb copy retains only in-frame clones and omits some. Altogether about 150,000 clones are present, about 93% being singletons, with the ten largest covering 2.4%. On this clone itself: The sample carries other DNA sequences with the same CDR3.

The sample comprised blood. This TCR came from a man aged 50-60 years in good health. The chain has TRBV6-1 and TRBJ1-5, with D unresolved. The CDR3 here is CASSEILRGNQPQHF. The CDR3 DNA follows: TGTGCCAGCAGTGAAATCCTTAGGGGCAATCAGCCCCAGCATTTT.